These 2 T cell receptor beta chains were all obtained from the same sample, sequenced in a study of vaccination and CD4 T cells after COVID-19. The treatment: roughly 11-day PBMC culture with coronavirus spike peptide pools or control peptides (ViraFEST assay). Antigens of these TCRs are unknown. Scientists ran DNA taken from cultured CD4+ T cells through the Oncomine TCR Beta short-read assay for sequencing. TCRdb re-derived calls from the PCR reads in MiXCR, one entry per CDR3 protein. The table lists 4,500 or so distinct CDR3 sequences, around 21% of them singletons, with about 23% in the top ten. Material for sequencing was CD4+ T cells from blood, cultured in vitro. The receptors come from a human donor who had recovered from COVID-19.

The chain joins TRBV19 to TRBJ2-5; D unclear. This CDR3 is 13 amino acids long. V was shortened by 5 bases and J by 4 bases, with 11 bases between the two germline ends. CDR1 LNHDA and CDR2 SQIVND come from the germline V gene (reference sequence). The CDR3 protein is CASSFQRGETQYF. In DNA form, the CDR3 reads TGTGCCAGTAGTTTCCAGCGTGGAGAGACCCAGTACTTC.

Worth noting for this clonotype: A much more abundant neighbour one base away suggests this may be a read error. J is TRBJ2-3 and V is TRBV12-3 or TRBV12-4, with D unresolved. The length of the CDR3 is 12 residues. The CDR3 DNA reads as TGTGCCAGCAGCCACCACACAGATGCGCAGTATTTT. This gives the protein CASSHHTDAQYF.